This T cell receptor beta chain was observed in a study of T cell responses to AZD1222 COVID-19 vaccine. Findings and limits, study-wide: At 160-218 and 743-854, vaccine-associated CD4 TCRs were dominant, and they spanned spike. Nearly half of spike-specific TCRs reportedly target unmutated variant regions. It should be noted that donors were predominantly white British and more often female, and clonal diversity was possibly underestimated. Repertoire samples came only from after the peak T cell response.

This clone was detected only once. The antigen is undetermined. The repertoire was sequenced with immunoSEQ multiplex PCR; TCRdb's copy has only in-frame clones and lacks some. The sample lists roughly 180,000 clones; roughly 88% were seen once. This TCR was recovered from an adult in good health. The sample in question was peripheral blood, obtained on day 0 of AZD1222 vaccination.

Here the CDR3 reads CASSLGGIWKNYGYTF. In DNA form, the CDR3 reads TGTGCCAGCAGCTTAGGAGGTATCTGGAAAAACTATGGCTACACCTTC. The chain has TRBV7-8 and TRBJ1-2; D is ambiguous. Germline V gene lookup returns CDR1 SGHVS and CDR2 FQNEAQ. V was clipped by 1 base and J by 2 bases, with 14 bases between them. The length of the CDR3 is 16 residues.